This is a list of T cell receptor beta chains from one sample in a study of T cells in Graves' hyperthyroidism and ophthalmopathy. One entry per CDR3 protein results from TCRdb running MiXCR on the multiplex PCR reads. The sample carries under 350,000 distinct CDR3 sequences, more than 15% recorded once. Sequences were obtained from blood. The source of these receptors is a woman aged 55-70 years with Graves' ophthalmopathy. Both conserved end residues are part of each CDR3. The D gene is left open where the match is weak. Clone size is stated in some rows and not others, as once, few, many or a class when expanded.

d_call | clone_size | j_call | v_call | cdr3_nt | cdr3_aa
- | many | TRBJ2-7 | TRBV5-6 | TGTGCCAGCAGCCTGCAGGGCAGGGACCACGAGCAGTACTTC | CASSLQGRDHEQYF
TRBD2 | many | TRBJ2-7 | TRBV6-1 | TGTGCCAGCACCCCAGTTTTAGCGGGGGAGCAGTACTTC | CASTPVLAGEQYF
- | many | TRBJ1-5 | TRBV28 | TGTGCCAGCAGTGTATACGACCATAGCAATCAGCCCCAGCATTTT | CASSVYDHSNQPQHF
- | - | TRBJ2-1 | TRBV5-1 | TGCGCCAGCAGCTTGCGGCCGAGCTCCTACAATGAGCAGTTCTTC | CASSLRPSSYNEQFF
TRBD1 | many | TRBJ2-5 | TRBV2 | TGTGCCAGCAGTGCGAGCACAGGGGGCGGGGAGACCCAGTACTTC | CASSASTGGGETQYF
TRBD1 | - | TRBJ2-2 | TRBV5-1 | TGCGCCAGCAGCTTGGTGAAGGGGGACAGGGGGAACACCGGGGAGCTGTTTTTT | CASSLVKGDRGNTGELFF
- | many | TRBJ1-1 | TRBV18 | TGTGCCAGCTCAACGGGCGGTGGGACTGAAGCTTTCTTT | CASSTGGGTEAFF
- | many | TRBJ2-3 | TRBV5-4 | TGTGCCAGCAGCTCCCGCGGGGCTAGCACAGATACGCAGTATTTT | CASSSRGASTDTQYF
- | many | TRBJ1-5 | TRBV20-1 | TGCAGTGCTTTTATGGGGGGCGGGCAGCCCCAGCATTTT | CSAFMGGGQPQHF
- | many | TRBJ2-5 | TRBV7-9 | TGTGCCAGCAGCCCGACAGCTCAAGAGACCCAGTACTTC | CASSPTAQETQYF
- | few | TRBJ1-1 | TRBV10-3 | TGTGCCATCAGTGAGGGTTGGGGGACTGAAGCTTTCTTT | CAISEGWGTEAFF
- | many | TRBJ2-1 | TRBV7-2 | TGTGCCAGCAGCTTCCGACTGAACAATGAGCAGTTCTTC | CASSFRLNNEQFF
- | few | TRBJ1-5 | TRBV6-2/TRBV6-3 | TGTGCCAGCAGTTACGTCAATAGCAATCAGCCCCAGCATTTT | CASSYVNSNQPQHF
TRBD1 | - | TRBJ1-1 | TRBV7-9 | TGTGCCAGCAGCACCGGACAGGGGGCCACTGAAGCTTTCTTT | CASSTGQGATEAFF
- | - | TRBJ2-2 | TRBV5-1 | TGCGCCAGCAGCTTTACGTATCAGGGGTCCGGGGAGCTGTTTTTT | CASSFTYQGSGELFF
- | - | TRBJ2-5 | TRBV19 | TGTGCCAGTACTCGTACACTACAGGTGCACGAGACCCAGTACTTC | CASTRTLQVHETQYF
- | few | TRBJ2-1 | TRBV19 | TGTGCCAGTAGTATAAGGGGCCCCGGGGCTTCAACAGACAATGAGCAGTTCTTC | CASSIRGPGASTDNEQFF
- | many | TRBJ1-1 | TRBV12-3/TRBV12-4 | TGTGCCAGCAGTTCGACACTGAACACTGAAGCTTTCTTT | CASSSTLNTEAFF
TRBD1 | many | TRBJ2-7 | TRBV6-1 | TGTGCCAGCAGGGGGGGACAGGGGGCTTCCTACGAGCAGTACTTC | CASRGGQGASYEQYF
- | many | TRBJ1-1 | TRBV13 | TGTGCCAGCAGCCCGGTGAACACTGAAGCTTTCTTT | CASSPVNTEAFF
- | many | TRBJ2-3 | TRBV20-1 | TGCAGTGCTAGATCCTCCCTAGGAGGTACAGATACGCAGTATTTT | CSARSSLGGTDTQYF
TRBD1 | - | TRBJ1-1 | TRBV10-3 | TGTGCCATCAGGGACAGGGGACGGTCTGAAGCTTTCTTT | CAIRDRGRSEAFF
TRBD2 | - | TRBJ2-1 | TRBV7-3 | TGTGCCAGCAGCTTATCGACGGTAGCGGGAGGAATCCCGTACAATGAGCAGTTCTTC | CASSLSTVAGGIPYNEQFF
- | few | TRBJ2-2 | TRBV4-3 | TGCGCCAGCAGCCAGATTAGACAGGGCGGGGACACCGGGGAGCTGTTTTTT | CASSQIRQGGDTGELFF
TRBD2 | - | TRBJ2-1 | TRBV7-2 | TGTGCCAGCAGCTTGGGACTAGCGGGAGGGAAGCTTGACAATGAGCAGTTCTTC | CASSLGLAGGKLDNEQFF
TRBD1 | many | TRBJ1-2 | TRBV7-2 | TGTGCCAGCAGCATAAATAGCGGACAGGGGTATGGCTACACCTTC | CASSINSGQGYGYTF
- | - | TRBJ2-1 | TRBV9 | TGTGCCAGCAGCGGAGGAGAGTTCTACAATGAGCAGTTCTTC | CASSGGEFYNEQFF
- | many | TRBJ1-1 | TRBV7-9 | TGTGCCAGCAGCAACGCGGTACTAATTGAAGCTTTCTTT | CASSNAVLIEAFF
- | many | TRBJ1-1 | TRBV27 | TGTGCCAGCAGTTTTAACAGGGATATGAACACTGAAGCTTTCTTT | CASSFNRDMNTEAFF
- | - | TRBJ2-3 | TRBV7-9 | TGTGCCAGCGGCCTGGGGGGATCAGATACGCAGTATTTT | CASGLGGSDTQYF
- | few | TRBJ1-5 | TRBV6-1 | TGTGCCAGCAGTGACGCATATCAGCCCCAGCATTTT | CASSDAYQPQHF
- | many | TRBJ1-1 | TRBV5-1 | TGCGCCAGCAGCTCGGGGGGGAATCAGAACACTGAAGCTTTCTTT | CASSSGGNQNTEAFF
TRBD1 | few | TRBJ1-1 | TRBV29-1 | TGCAGCGTCCTGGGACAGGGAAACACTGAAGCTTTCTTT | CSVLGQGNTEAFF
TRBD1 | many | TRBJ2-2 | TRBV5-8 | TGTGCCAGCAGCCCCCCTGGCCCCACAGGGGACACCGGGGAGCTGTTTTTT | CASSPPGPTGDTGELFF
TRBD1 | - | TRBJ2-2 | TRBV7-2 | TGTGCCAGCAGTTCCGGGACAGGGGGCCCGAACACCGGGGGGCTGTTTTTT | CASSSGTGGPNTGGLFF
- | - | TRBJ2-1 | TRBV20-1 | TGCAGTGCGATGGACGGCAATGAGCAGTTCTTC | CSAMDGNEQFF
TRBD1 | many | TRBJ2-7 | TRBV10-3 | TGTGCCATCAGTGGTAACAGGGGCAACGAGCAGTACTTC | CAISGNRGNEQYF
- | - | TRBJ2-7 | TRBV7-9 | TGTGCCAGCAGCACCAACAGGGTTACCCCCGCCTACGAGCAGTACTTC | CASSTNRVTPAYEQYF
TRBD2 | - | TRBJ2-1 | TRBV5-1 | TGCGCCAGCAGCGTAAGCGGGGGGGAGTACAATGAGCAGTTCTTC | CASSVSGGEYNEQFF
TRBD1 | many | TRBJ1-2 | TRBV7-8 | TGTGCCAGCAGCTCTCGGACAGGGAATAGTGGCTACACCTTC | CASSSRTGNSGYTF
TRBD2 | many | TRBJ2-5 | TRBV24-1 | TGTGCCACCAGTGATTTGAGGCCCTCGGGGGGAGAGACCCAGTACTTC | CATSDLRPSGGETQYF
- | many | TRBJ1-5 | TRBV20-1 | TGCAGTGCTAAGAACCGGGACACTCATCAGCCCCAGCATTTT | CSAKNRDTHQPQHF
TRBD1 | few | TRBJ2-3 | TRBV20-1 | TGCAGTGCTTTCCGGACAGGGGGGGATACGCAGTATTTT | CSAFRTGGDTQYF
- | many | TRBJ1-6 | TRBV18 | TGTGCCAGCTCACCACAGGACCCGATGAATTCACCCCTCCACTTT | CASSPQDPMNSPLHF
TRBD1 | many | TRBJ2-7 | TRBV11-2 | TGTGCCAGCAGCCCCGGGACAGGGGAGCGCGAGCAGTACTTC | CASSPGTGEREQYF
- | many | TRBJ1-3 | TRBV2 | TGTGCCAGCATGCCAGTGGGGTCTGGAAACACCATATATTTT | CASMPVGSGNTIYF
- | many | TRBJ1-5 | TRBV6-1 | TGTGCCAGCAGTGAAGTGGCAGGGAGTTTTCAGCCCCAGCATTTT | CASSEVAGSFQPQHF
TRBD2 | few | TRBJ2-5 | TRBV4-2 | TGTGCCAGCAGCCCCCCGGGACTAGCGGTCGGAGAGACCCAGTACTTC | CASSPPGLAVGETQYF
- | many | TRBJ2-7 | TRBV6-1 | TGTGCCAGCAGTAGGAGGCAGTCCTCCTACGAGCAGTACTTC | CASSRRQSSYEQYF
- | many | TRBJ2-7 | TRBV20-1 | TGCAGTGCTTTCGGACAGCCCTCCTACGAGCAGTACTTC | CSAFGQPSYEQYF
- | - | TRBJ2-3 | TRBV10-2 | TGCGCCAGCTCATTGGTGATAGCGGTTAGCACAGATACGCAGTATTTT | CASSLVIAVSTDTQYF
- | many | TRBJ2-7 | TRBV20-1 | TGCAGTGCTAGTGTGGGCAGGGGGGCCTACGAGCAGTACTTC | CSASVGRGAYEQYF
TRBD1 | many | TRBJ1-2 | TRBV5-4 | TGTGCCAGCAGCTTGGACAGGGGGCTAGGCTACACCTTC | CASSLDRGLGYTF
- | - | TRBJ2-5 | TRBV11-2 | TGTGCCAGCAGCTTAAGCCGCGCCCCGCAGAGGGGCCCAGAGACCCAGTACTTC | CASSLSRAPQRGPETQYF
TRBD1 | - | TRBJ2-7 | TRBV7-9 | TGTGCCAGCAGCCGACGCGGACAGGGTAGACACGAGCAGTACTTC | CASSRRGQGRHEQYF
TRBD2 | - | TRBJ2-3 | TRBV18 | TGTGCCAGCTCACCACCCGGAGCGGGAGATGAGGTTACGCAGTATTTT | CASSPPGAGDEVTQYF
TRBD1 | - | TRBJ2-2 | TRBV4-3 | TGCGCCAGCAGCCTACAACCGGGACAGAGCCCCACCGGGGAGCTGTTTTTT | CASSLQPGQSPTGELFF